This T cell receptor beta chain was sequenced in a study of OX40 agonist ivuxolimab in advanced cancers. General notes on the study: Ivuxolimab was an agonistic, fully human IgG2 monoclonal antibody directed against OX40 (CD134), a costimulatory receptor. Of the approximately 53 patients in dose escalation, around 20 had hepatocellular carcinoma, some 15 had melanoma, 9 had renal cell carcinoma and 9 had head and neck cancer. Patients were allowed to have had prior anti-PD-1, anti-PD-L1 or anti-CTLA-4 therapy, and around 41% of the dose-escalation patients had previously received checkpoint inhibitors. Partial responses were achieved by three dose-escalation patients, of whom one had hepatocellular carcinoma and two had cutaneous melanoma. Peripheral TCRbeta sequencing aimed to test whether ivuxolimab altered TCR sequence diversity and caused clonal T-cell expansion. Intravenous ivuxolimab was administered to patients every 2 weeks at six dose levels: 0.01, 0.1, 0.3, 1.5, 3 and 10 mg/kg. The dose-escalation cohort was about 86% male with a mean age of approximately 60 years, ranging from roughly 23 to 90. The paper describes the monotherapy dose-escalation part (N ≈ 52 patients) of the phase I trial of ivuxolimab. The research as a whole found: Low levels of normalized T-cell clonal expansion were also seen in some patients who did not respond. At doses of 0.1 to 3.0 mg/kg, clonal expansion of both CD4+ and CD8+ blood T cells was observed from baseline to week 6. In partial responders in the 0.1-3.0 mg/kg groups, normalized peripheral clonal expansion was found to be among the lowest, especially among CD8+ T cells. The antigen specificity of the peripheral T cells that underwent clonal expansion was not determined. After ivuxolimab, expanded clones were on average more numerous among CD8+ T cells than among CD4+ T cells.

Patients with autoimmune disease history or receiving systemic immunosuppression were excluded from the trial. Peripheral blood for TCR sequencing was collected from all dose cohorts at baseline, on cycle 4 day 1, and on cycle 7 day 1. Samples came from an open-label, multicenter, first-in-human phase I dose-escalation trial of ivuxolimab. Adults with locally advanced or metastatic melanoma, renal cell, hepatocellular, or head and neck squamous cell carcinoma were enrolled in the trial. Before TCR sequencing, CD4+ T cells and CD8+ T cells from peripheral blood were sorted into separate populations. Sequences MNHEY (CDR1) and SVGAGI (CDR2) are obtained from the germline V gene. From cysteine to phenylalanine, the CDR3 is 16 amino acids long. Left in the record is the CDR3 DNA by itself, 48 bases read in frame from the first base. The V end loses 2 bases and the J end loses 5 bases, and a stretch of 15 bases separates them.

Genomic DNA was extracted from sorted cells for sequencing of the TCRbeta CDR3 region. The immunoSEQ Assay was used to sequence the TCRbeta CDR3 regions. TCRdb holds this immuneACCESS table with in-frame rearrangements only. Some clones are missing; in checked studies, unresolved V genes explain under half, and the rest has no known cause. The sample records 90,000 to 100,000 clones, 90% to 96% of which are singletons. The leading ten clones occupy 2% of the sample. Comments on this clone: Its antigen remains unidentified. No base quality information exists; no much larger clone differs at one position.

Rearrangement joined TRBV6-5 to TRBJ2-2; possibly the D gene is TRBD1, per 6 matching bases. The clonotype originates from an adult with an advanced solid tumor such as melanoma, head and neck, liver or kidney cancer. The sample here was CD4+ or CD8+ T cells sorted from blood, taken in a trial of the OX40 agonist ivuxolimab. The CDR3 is CASSYAPGQKTGELFF. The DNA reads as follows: TGTGCCAGCAGTTACGCACCGGGACAAAAAACCGGGGAGCTGTTTTTT.